One and the same sample provided the 8 T cell receptor beta chains below, sequenced in a study of T cell repertoires in cytomegalovirus infection. One entry per CDR3 protein, called by TCRdb with MiXCR from the reads. This sample has tens of thousands of distinct CDR3 sequences, with around 43% found just once. No antigen has been assigned to these receptors. Sequencing was performed on CD8+ T cells from cultured PBMCs, taken from culture after CMV antigen stimulation. These TCRs come from a human donor in good health (CMV status not recorded). Some clones in this sample may be carry-over from other donors' samples.

This clonotype was seen a few times. V usage is TRBV7-6 and J usage is TRBJ2-1; 7 positions agree with TRBD1. The CDR3 consists of 15 residues. Germline loops: CDR1 SGHVS, CDR2 FNYEAQ. The junction had 4 bases not matched to a gene; V was cut back by 5 bases and J by 0 bases. CDR3 protein: CASSTDRSSYNEQFF. CDR3 nucleotide sequence: TGTGCCAGCAGCACGGACAGGAGCTCCTACAATGAGCAGTTCTTC.

This clonotype showed up just a few times. The chain has TRBV6-1 and TRBJ2-7, with no clear D. There are 12 residues in the CDR3. The V end lost 3 bases, the J end lost 4 bases, and 7 bases lay between the germline ends. CDR1 is MNHNS, CDR2 SASEGT, per germline. The CDR3 DNA sequence: TGTGCCAGCAGTGACGGATCTTACGAGCAGTACTTC. Protein product: CASSDGSYEQYF.

The chain carries TRBV12-3 or TRBV12-4 and TRBJ2-2; D unresolved. The CDR3 length is 13 residues. The ends were cut back, 3 bases at V and 5 bases at J, with 7 bases in the middle. CDR3 DNA sequence: TGTGCCAGCAGTTTCAGACTTACCGGGGAGCTGTTTTTT. This translates into CASSFRLTGELFF.

CDR3 loop: CASSLSTDSYNSPLHF. The CDR3 DNA reads as TGTGCCAGCAGTTTAAGTACGGACTCCTATAATTCACCCCTCCACTTT. This sequence joins TRBV27 and TRBJ1-6; D unresolved. V was cut by 2 bases and J by 0 bases, with 8 bases left in between. Germline-derived CDR1 and CDR2 are MNHEY and SMNVEV (reference sequence). The CDR3 has 16 amino acids.

This clonotype was picked up a small number of times. This chain connects TRBV7-8 to TRBJ1-1, with 11 bases fitting TRBD1. The CDR3 loop spans 15 amino acids. With 5 bases clipped from V and 5 bases from J, the junction kept 7 bases outside the gene matches. The germline gives CDR1 SGHVS, CDR2 FQNEAQ. The CDR3 loop is CASSTGTGGGTEAFF. CDR3 DNA: TGTGCCAGCAGCACGGGGACAGGGGGTGGAACTGAAGCTTTCTTT. Full variable domain (rest looked up from reference TRBV7-8 and TRBJ1-1): GAGVSQSPRYKVAKRGQDVALRCDPISGHVSLFWYQQALGQGPEFLTYFQNEAQLDKSGLPSDRFFAERPEGSVSTLKIQRTQQEDSAVYLCASSTGTGGGTEAFFGQGTRLTVV.

V gene TRBV28 combines with J gene TRBJ2-5, with 9 nucleotides matching TRBD2. Trimming at V came to 7 bases and at J to 2 bases, leaving 17 bases not matched to a gene. Germline V CDR1 and CDR2: MDHEN, SYDVKM. This CDR3 is 18 amino acids long. The CDR3 DNA sequence: TGTGCCAGCAATCTGGCAGCGGGGGGAGCCGACGAACAAGAGACCCAGTACTTC. Encoded protein: CASNLAAGGADEQETQYF.

This chain connects TRBV29-1 to TRBJ2-1, with D perhaps being TRBD1 or TRBD2 (6 bases each). Looked up from germline, CDR1 is SQVTM and CDR2 is ANQGSEA. This CDR3 has 15 residues. V was pared by 4 bases and J by 6 bases, with 19 bases between. CDR3 bases: TGCAGCGTTGTCGGGGGCCAGGGTCGCCGCAATGAGCAGTTCTTC. Its protein product is CSVVGGQGRRNEQFF.

This clonotype has a count of ten or more. The V gene is TRBV12-3 or TRBV12-4, the J gene TRBJ2-6; 7 positions agree with TRBD1. The CDR3 is 16 amino acids. Trimming at V came to 6 bases and at J to 3 bases, leaving 8 bases not matched to a gene. DNA for the CDR3: TGTGCCAGCAGCGCAGGGGGAACTCATGGGGCCAACGTCCTGACTTTC. As protein: CASSAGGTHGANVLTF.